A single sample is the source of the 19 T cell receptor beta chains below, sequenced in a study of T-cell reconstitution after alpha-beta-depleted transplantation in children. Researchers prepared the TCRbeta library using unique molecular identifiers, the study reports. TCRdb reanalysed the PCR reads using MiXCR and keeps one entry per CDR3 protein. This table holds about 3,700 distinct CDR3 sequences, roughly a quarter found once. The sequencing used PBMCs, mostly from graft donor cells, collected 60 days after TCRalphabeta/CD19-depleted stem cell transplant. Receptors originate from a boy under three years old who had a stem cell transplant for acute myeloid leukemia, so the T cells may come from the graft donor.

Relative to its sample, this clonotype is medium-sized. The chain carries TRBV2 and TRBJ2-7; 11 bases align to TRBD1. The length of the CDR3 is 14 residues. J gave up 2 bases and V 4 bases, and 1 base lay outside the gene matches. CDR1 SNHLY and CDR2 FYNNEI come from the germline V gene. The CDR3 here is CASSVDRGPYEQYV. In DNA form, the CDR3 reads TGTGCCAGCAGTGTGGACAGGGGGCCCTACGAGCAGTACGTC.

The chain couples TRBV7-3 to TRBJ2-1, with 7 positions matching TRBD2. The V gene's germline CDR1 is SGHTA and CDR2 FQGTGA. The CDR3 is 16 residues long. Trimming at V came to 2 bases and at J to 1 base, leaving 5 bases not matched to a gene. In nucleotides, the CDR3 is TGTGCCAGCAGCTTACTGGGCGGGGGATCCTACAATGAGCAGTTCTTC. Translation gives CASSLLGGGSYNEQFF.

This sequence joins TRBV6-5 and TRBJ1-1; D perhaps matches TRBD1 (5 bases). The CDR3 is 16 residues long. Trimming cost V 0 bases and J 5 bases, with 16 bases left between them. CDR1 is MNHEY, CDR2 SVGAGI, per germline. The CDR3: CASSYSMFGGLTEAFF. The CDR3 DNA reads as TGTGCCAGCAGTTACTCGATGTTTGGGGGTTTGACTGAAGCTTTCTTT.

This clonotype was recorded many times. The chain recombines TRBV6-5 with TRBJ2-1; 7 bases are a match to TRBD2. The CDR3 is 13 residues long. After removal of 5 bases from V and 2 bases from J, the junction contained 0 bases not matched to a gene. In germline, CDR1 is MNHEY, CDR2 SVGAGI. The chain's CDR3 is CASSSGAYNEQFF. CDR3 nucleotide sequence: TGTGCCAGCAGTAGCGGGGCCTACAATGAGCAGTTCTTC.

This clonotype was found a few times. V is TRBV4-2 and J is TRBJ2-1; D tentatively fits TRBD1 or TRBD2 (5 bases each). Trimming shortened V by 10 bases and J by 0 bases, and 22 bases separated the two germline ends. This CDR3 spans 17 amino acids. Per germline, CDR1 LGHNA and CDR2 YNFKEQ. CDR3 region: CAMGPLAVGGSYNEQFF. For the CDR3, the DNA is TGTGCCATGGGCCCCTTGGCCGTTGGGGGCTCCTACAATGAGCAGTTCTTC.

The chain carries TRBV5-4 and TRBJ1-2, with 7 bases that match TRBD1. J gave up 3 bases and V 0 bases, and 2 bases lay outside the gene matches. The CDR3 consists of 14 residues. Germline-derived CDR1 and CDR2 are SGHNT and YYREEE (reference sequence). CDR3 region: CASSLGQGDYGYTF. In nucleotides, the CDR3 is TGTGCCAGCAGCTTGGGCCAGGGGGACTATGGCTACACCTTC.

This clonotype has a count of ten or more. The chain is built from TRBV7-9 and TRBJ2-5, with no clear D. V lost 8 bases and J 9 bases, leaving 16 bases between the germline ends. This CDR3 comprises 12 residues. The germline CDR1 and CDR2 sequences are SEHNR and FQNEAQ (reference sequence). CDR3 region: CASSLSDRSQYF. CDR3 DNA sequence: TGTGCCAGCTCCCTCTCGGATAGGTCCCAGTACTTC.

This clonotype was seen ten or more times. This chain uses TRBV7-2 with TRBJ1-5, with a weak D call TRBD1 (6 bases). The germline V gene has CDR1 SGHTA and CDR2 FQGNSA. The CDR3 runs to 15 residues. With 5 bases removed from V and 4 bases from J, the gap between germline ends came to 15 bases. The DNA of the CDR3 is TGTGCCAGCAGCCCCCAAACAGGGACAAATCAGCCCCAGCATTTT. It encodes CASSPQTGTNQPQHF. The variable domain in full, completed from reference TRBV7-2 and TRBJ1-5, reads GAGVSQSPSNKVTEKGKDVELRCDPISGHTALYWYRQSLGQGLEFLIYFQGNSAPDKSGLPSDRFSAERTGGSVSTLTIQRTQQEDSAVYLCASSPQTGTNQPQHFGDGTRLSIL.

In its sample, this clonotype was seen many times. The chain joins TRBV11-3 to TRBJ2-1, with 7 bases aligning to TRBD1. The junction had 11 bases not matched to a gene; V was cut back by 1 base and J by 8 bases. The CDR3 runs to 16 residues. Per the germline V gene, CDR1 is SGHNT and CDR2 is YENEEA. The CDR3 loop is CASSLGGTGQYDEQFF. The CDR3 nucleotides are TGTGCCAGCAGCTTAGGGGGGACGGGACAGTATGATGAGCAGTTCTTC.

In this sample, this clonotype turned up many times. The rearrangement links TRBV20-1 to TRBJ2-3; 10 bases fit TRBD1. CDR3 size: 17 residues. With 2 bases clipped from V and 5 bases from J, the junction kept 13 bases outside the gene matches. The germline CDR1 and CDR2 sequences are DFQATT and SNEGSKA (reference sequence). DNA of the CDR3: TGCAGTGCTAGACTAACGACAGGGGGCGCGATTATAGATACGCAGTATTTT. It codes for CSARLTTGGAIIDTQYF.

The chain carries TRBV5-6 and TRBJ2-1, with D perhaps matching TRBD1 or TRBD2 (5 bases each). The V end lost 9 bases, the J end lost 0 bases, and 22 bases lay between the germline ends. Germline CDR1 and CDR2: SGHDT and YYEEEE. The CDR3 sequence is 17 residues long. CDR3 loop: CAMGPGLVGGSYNEQFF. CDR3 sequence (DNA): TGTGCCATGGGCCCCGGGCTCGTTGGGGGCTCCTACAATGAGCAGTTCTTC.

This clonotype was counted ten times or more. The rearrangement joins TRBV11-3 to TRBJ2-7; 8 nucleotides agree with TRBD1. The V gene's germline CDR1 is SGHNT and CDR2 YENEEA. The CDR3 covers 15 residues. The V gene end was trimmed by 5 bases and the J gene end by 7 bases; junction bases not matched to a gene: 13. The CDR3 nucleotides read TGTGCCAGCAGCCCACCGACAGGGGTCGATCGTGAGCAGTACTTC. It codes for CASSPPTGVDREQYF.

The genes are TRBV11-3 and TRBJ1-1; D remains unclear. The CDR3 loop spans 12 amino acids. Germline V lookup: CDR1 SGHNT, CDR2 YENEEA. Trimming pared 3 bases from V and 5 bases from J, leaving 7 bases between. This chain's CDR3 is CASSFTYTEAFF. In DNA form, the CDR3 reads TGTGCCAGCAGCTTCACATATACTGAAGCTTTCTTT. Full variable domain (outside the CDR3, taken from reference TRBV11-3 and TRBJ1-1): EAGVVQSPRYKIIEKKQPVAFWCNPISGHNTLYWYLQNLGQGPELLIRYENEEAVDDSQLPKDRFSAERLKGVDSTLKIQPAELGDSAVYLCASSFTYTEAFFGQGTRLTVV.

The chain is built from TRBV28 and TRBJ2-7; 14 bases agree with TRBD2. V was clipped by 8 bases and J by 7 bases; unmatched bases: 19. Germline loops: CDR1 MDHEN, CDR2 SYDVKM. This CDR3 region has 18 residues. The CDR3 sequence: CASSGRGLAGALRLEQYF. The CDR3 DNA follows: TGTGCCAGCTCTGGGAGGGGACTAGCGGGAGCCCTCCGCCTGGAGCAGTACTTC.

V gene TRBV3-1 combines with J gene TRBJ2-7; D perhaps matches TRBD1 (5 bases). In germline, CDR1 is LGHDT, CDR2 YNNKEL (reference sequence). V lost 1 base and J 2 bases, leaving 9 bases between the germline ends. This CDR3 has 14 amino acids. This chain's CDR3 is CASSQVAGPYEQYF. DNA of the CDR3: TGTGCCAGCAGCCAAGTGGCAGGGCCCTACGAGCAGTACTTC.

This chain links TRBV5-1 with TRBJ1-1, with a possible D match to TRBD1 (5 bases). The germline CDR1 and CDR2 sequences are SGHRS and YFSETQ. This CDR3 is 14 amino acids long. V gave up 0 bases and J gave up 3 bases, with 9 bases separating them. The CDR3 here is CASSLEGTDTEAFF. CDR3 DNA sequence: TGCGCCAGCAGCTTGGAGGGGACTGACACTGAAGCTTTCTTT. The full variable domain, in which reference TRBV5-1 and TRBJ1-1 provide the parts outside the CDR3, is KAGVTQTPRYLIKTRGQQVTLSCSPISGHRSVSWYQQTPGQGLQFLFEYFSETQRNKGNFPGRFSGRQFSNSRSEMNVSTLELGDSALYLCASSLEGTDTEAFFGQGTRLTVV.

The chain joins TRBV3-1 to TRBJ1-1; 9 bases line up with TRBD1. Germline V gives CDR1 LGHDT, CDR2 YNNKEL (reference sequence). This CDR3 has 15 amino acids. The ends lost 11 bases at V and 8 bases at J; junction bases unmatched: 18. The CDR3 reads CAFSTQTGGDSEAFF. The CDR3 DNA sequence: TGTGCCTTCAGTACCCAGACAGGGGGAGACTCCGAAGCTTTCTTT.

Relative to its sample, this clonotype is medium-sized. CDR3: CASSAPQYNEQFF. CDR3 nucleotides: TGTGCCAGCAGTGCCCCGCAGTACAATGAGCAGTTCTTC. The rearrangement links TRBV7-9 to TRBJ2-1; D call uncertain. This CDR3 is built from 13 residues. The germline CDR1 and CDR2 sequences are SEHNR and FQNEAQ (reference sequence). Trimming stripped 6 bases from V and 4 bases from J, with 10 bases between.

The sample holds many counts of this clonotype. This chain connects TRBV4-2 to TRBJ2-5; 7 bases line up with TRBD2. The CDR3 is made up of 16 amino acids. Germline assignment: CDR1 LGHNA and CDR2 YNFKEQ. V lost 10 bases, J lost 4 bases, and 18 bases stayed unmatched. Here the CDR3 reads CATTTMGGSEGETQYF. CDR3 nucleotide sequence: TGTGCCACCACTACCATGGGGGGGAGCGAGGGAGAGACCCAGTACTTC.